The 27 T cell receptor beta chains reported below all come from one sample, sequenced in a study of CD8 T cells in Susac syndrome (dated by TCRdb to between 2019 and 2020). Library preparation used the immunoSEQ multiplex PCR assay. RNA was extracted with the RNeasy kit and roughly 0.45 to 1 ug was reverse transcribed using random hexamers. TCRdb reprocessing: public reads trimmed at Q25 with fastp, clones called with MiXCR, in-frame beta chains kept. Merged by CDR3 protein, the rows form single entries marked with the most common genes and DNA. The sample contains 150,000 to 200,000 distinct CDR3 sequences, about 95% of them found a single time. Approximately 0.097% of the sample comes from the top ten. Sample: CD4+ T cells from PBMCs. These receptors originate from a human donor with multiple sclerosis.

In DNA form, the CDR3 reads TGCAGCGTTGGTGGACAGCCTCAAGAGACCCAGTACTTC. Encoded protein: CSVGGQPQETQYF. The V gene is TRBV29-1, the J gene TRBJ2-5; D is perhaps TRBD1 (6 bases). Germline-derived CDR1 and CDR2 are SQVTM and ANQGSEA. The CDR3 consists of 13 residues. Trimming removed 4 bases at V and 2 bases at J, with 11 bases between.

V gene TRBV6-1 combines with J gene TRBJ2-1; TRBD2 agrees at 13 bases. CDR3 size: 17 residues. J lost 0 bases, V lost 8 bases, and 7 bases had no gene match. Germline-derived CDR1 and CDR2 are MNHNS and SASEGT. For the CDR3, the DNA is TGTGCCAGCGGTCGACTAGCGGGAGGCTCCTCCTACAATGAGCAGTTCTTC. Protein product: CASGRLAGGSSYNEQFF.

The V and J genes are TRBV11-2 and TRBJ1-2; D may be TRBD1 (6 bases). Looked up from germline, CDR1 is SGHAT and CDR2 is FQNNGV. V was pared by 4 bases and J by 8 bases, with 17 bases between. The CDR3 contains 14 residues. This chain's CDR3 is CASSSPDRRYGYTF. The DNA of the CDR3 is TGTGCCAGCAGCTCCCCCGACAGGCGGTACGGCTACACCTTC.

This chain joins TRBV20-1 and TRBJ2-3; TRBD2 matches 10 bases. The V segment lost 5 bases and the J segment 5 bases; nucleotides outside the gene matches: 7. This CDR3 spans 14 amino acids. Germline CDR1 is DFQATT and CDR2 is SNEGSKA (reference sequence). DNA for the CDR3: TGCAGTGCTGATCTAGCGGGAGTGGAAGATACGCAGTATTTT. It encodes CSADLAGVEDTQYF.

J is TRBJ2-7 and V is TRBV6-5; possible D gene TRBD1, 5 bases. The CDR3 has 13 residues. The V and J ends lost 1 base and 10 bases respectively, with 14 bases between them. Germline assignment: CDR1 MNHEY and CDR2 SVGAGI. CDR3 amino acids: CASSYFGQQHQYF. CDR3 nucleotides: TGTGCCAGCAGTTACTTCGGACAACAGCACCAGTACTTC.

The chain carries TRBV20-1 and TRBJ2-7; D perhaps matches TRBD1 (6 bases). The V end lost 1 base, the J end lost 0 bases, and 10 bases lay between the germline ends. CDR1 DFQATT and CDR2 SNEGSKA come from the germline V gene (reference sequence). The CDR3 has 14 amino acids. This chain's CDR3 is CSARGTGSSYEQYF. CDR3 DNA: TGCAGTGCTAGAGGAACAGGGAGCTCCTACGAGCAGTACTTC.

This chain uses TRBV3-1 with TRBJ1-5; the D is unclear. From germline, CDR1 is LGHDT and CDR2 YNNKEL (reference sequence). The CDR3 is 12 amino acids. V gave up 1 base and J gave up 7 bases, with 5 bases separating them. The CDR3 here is CASSQGLQPQHF. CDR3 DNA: TGTGCCAGCAGCCAAGGGCTCCAGCCCCAGCATTTT. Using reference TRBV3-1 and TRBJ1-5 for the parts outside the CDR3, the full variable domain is DTAVSQTPKYLVTQMGNDKSIKCEQNLGHDTMYWYKQDSKKFLKIMFSYNNKELIINETVPNRFSPKSPDKAHLNLHINSLELGDSAVYFCASSQGLQPQHFGDGTRLSIL.

The DNA for the CDR3 is TGTGCCTGGTCCGGACAGCTAATGAACTATGGCTACACCTTC. Its translation is CAWSGQLMNYGYTF. This chain connects TRBV30 to TRBJ1-2; tentatively, D is TRBD1 (6 bases). With 5 bases removed from V and 2 bases from J, the gap between germline ends came to 15 bases. This CDR3 region has 14 residues. Germline loops: CDR1 GTSNPN, CDR2 SVGIG (reference sequence).

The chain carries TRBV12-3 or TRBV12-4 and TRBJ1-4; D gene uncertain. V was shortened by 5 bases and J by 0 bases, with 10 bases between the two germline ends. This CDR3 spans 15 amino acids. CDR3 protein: CASSPWTATNEKLFF. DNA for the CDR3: TGTGCCAGCAGTCCCTGGACCGCAACTAATGAAAAACTGTTTTTT.

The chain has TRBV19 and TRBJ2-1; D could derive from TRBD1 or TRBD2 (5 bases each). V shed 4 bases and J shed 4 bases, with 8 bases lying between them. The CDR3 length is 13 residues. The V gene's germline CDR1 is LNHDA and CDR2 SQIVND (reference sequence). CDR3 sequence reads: CASSTWGYNEQFF. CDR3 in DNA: TGTGCCAGTAGTACCTGGGGGTACAATGAGCAGTTCTTC.

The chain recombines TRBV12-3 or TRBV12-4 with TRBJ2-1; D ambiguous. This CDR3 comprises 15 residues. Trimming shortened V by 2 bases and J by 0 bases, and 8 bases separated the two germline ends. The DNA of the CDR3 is TGTGCCAGCAGTTTAAGGCGGAACTCCTACAATGAGCAGTTCTTC. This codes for CASSLRRNSYNEQFF.

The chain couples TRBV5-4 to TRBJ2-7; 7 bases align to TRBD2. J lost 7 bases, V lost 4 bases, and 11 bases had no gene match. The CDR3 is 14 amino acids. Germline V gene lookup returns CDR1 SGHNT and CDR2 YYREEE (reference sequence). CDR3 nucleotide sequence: TGTGCCAGCAGCCCTTCGGCACGGGAGGATGAGCAGTACTTC. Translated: CASSPSAREDEQYF. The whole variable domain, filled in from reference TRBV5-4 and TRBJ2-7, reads ETGVTQSPTHLIKTRGQQVTLRCSSQSGHNTVSWYQQALGQGPQFIFQYYREEENGRGNFPPRFSGLQFPNYSSELNVNALELDDSALYLCASSPSAREDEQYFGPGTRLTVT.

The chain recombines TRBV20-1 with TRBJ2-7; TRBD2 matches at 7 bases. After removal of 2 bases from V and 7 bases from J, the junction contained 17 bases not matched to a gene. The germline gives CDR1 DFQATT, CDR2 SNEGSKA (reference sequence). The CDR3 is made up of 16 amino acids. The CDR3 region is CSARWSGMGGSWEQYF. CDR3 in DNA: TGCAGTGCTAGATGGAGCGGGATGGGCGGGTCTTGGGAGCAGTACTTC.

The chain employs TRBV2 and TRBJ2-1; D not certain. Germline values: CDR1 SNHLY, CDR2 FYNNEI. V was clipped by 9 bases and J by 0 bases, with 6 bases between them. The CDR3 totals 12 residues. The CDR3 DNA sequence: TGTGCCAGAAAGGGCTCCTACAATGAGCAGTTCTTC. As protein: CARKGSYNEQFF.

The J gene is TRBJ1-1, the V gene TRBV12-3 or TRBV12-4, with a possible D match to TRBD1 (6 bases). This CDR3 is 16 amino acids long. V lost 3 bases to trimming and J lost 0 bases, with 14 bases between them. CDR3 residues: CASSLSTGRLNTEAFF. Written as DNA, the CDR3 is TGTGCCAGCAGTTTGTCAACAGGGAGGTTGAACACTGAAGCTTTCTTT.

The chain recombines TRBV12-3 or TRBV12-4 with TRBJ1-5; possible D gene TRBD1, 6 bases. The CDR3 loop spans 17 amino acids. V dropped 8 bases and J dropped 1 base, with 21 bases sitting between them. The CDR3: CASASPGGTMSNQPQHF. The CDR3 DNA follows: TGTGCCAGCGCGTCCCCGGGGGGCACGATGAGCAATCAGCCCCAGCATTTT.

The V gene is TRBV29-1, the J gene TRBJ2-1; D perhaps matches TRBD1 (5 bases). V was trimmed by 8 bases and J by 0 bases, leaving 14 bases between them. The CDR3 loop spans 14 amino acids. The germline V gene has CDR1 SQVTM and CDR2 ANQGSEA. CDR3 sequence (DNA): TGCAGCCTTACAGGAATTGGCTCCTACAATGAGCAGTTCTTC. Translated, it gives CSLTGIGSYNEQFF.

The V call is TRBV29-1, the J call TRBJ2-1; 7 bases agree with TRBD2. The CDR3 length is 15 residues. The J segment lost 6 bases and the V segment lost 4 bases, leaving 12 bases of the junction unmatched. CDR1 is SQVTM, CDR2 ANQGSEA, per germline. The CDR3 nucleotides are TGCAGCGTTGGATGGGGGGGGAGGGCCGGCAATGAGCAGTTCTTC. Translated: CSVGWGGRAGNEQFF.

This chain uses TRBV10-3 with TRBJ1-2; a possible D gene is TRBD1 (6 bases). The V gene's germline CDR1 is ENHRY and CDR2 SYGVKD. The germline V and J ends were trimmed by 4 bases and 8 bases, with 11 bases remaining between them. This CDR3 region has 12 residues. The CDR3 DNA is TGTGCCATCAGTGGAGAGGGGGAGGGCTACACCTTC. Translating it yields CAISGEGEGYTF.

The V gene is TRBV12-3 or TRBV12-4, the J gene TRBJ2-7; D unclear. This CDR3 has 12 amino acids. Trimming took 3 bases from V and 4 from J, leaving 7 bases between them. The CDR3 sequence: CASSFRAYEQYF. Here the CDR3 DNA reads TGTGCCAGCAGTTTTCGGGCGTACGAGCAGTACTTC.

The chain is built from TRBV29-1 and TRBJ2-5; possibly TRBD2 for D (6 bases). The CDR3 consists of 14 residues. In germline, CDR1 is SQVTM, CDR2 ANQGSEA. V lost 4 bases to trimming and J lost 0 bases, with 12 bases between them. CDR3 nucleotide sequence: TGCAGCGTTGGCGGCAGCGGGTACCAAGAGACCCAGTACTTC. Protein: CSVGGSGYQETQYF.

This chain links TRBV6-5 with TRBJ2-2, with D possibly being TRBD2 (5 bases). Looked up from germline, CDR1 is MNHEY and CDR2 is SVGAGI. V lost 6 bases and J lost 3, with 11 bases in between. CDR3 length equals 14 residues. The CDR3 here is CASSPDWDTGELFF. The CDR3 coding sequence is TGTGCCAGCAGCCCGGACTGGGACACCGGGGAGCTGTTTTTT.

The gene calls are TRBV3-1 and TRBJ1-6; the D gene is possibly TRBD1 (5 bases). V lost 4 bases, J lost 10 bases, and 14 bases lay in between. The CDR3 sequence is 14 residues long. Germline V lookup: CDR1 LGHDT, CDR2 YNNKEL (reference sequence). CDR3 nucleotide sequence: TGTGCCAGCAGCCTCCGATCCCAGGGCTCACCCCTCCACTTT. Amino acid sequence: CASSLRSQGSPLHF.

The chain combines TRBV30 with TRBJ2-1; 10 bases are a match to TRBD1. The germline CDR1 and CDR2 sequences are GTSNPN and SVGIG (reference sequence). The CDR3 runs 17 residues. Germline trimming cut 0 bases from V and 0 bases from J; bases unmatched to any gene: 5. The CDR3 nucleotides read TGTGCCTGGAGTGTACTTTGGACAGGGGGCTCCTACAATGAGCAGTTCTTC. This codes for CAWSVLWTGGSYNEQFF.

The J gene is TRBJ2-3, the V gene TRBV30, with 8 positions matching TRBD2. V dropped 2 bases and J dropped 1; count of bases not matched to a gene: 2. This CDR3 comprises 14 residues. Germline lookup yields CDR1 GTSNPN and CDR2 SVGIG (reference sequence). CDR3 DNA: TGTGCCTGGAGTACAGCGGGGGGCACAGATACGCAGTATTTT. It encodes CAWSTAGGTDTQYF. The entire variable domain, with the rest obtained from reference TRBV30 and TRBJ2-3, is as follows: SQTIHQWPATLVQPVGSPLSLECTVEGTSNPNLYWYRQAAGRGLQLLFYSVGIGQISSEVPQNLSASRPQDRQFILSSKKLLLSDSGFYLCAWSTAGGTDTQYFGPGTRLTVL.

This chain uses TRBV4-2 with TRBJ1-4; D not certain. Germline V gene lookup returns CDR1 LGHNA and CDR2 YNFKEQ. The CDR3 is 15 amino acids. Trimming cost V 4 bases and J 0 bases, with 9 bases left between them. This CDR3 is CASSRSAATNEKLFF. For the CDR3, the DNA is TGTGCCAGCAGCCGGTCTGCTGCAACTAATGAAAAACTGTTTTTT.

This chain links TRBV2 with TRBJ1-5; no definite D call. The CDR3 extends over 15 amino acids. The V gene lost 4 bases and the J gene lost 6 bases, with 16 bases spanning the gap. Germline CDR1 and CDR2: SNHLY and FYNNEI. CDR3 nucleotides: TGTGCCAGCAGTGTGTCTGACGTCGTAGGTCAGCCCCAGCATTTT. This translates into CASSVSDVVGQPQHF.